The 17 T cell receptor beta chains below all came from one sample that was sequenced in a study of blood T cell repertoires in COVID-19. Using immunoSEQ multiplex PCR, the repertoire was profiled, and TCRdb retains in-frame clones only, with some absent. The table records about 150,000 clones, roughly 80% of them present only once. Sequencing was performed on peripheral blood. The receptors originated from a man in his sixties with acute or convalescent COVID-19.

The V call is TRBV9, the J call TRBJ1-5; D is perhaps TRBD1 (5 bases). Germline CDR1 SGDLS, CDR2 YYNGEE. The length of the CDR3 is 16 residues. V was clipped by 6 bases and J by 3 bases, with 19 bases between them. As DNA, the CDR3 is TGTGCCAGCACAGAGCTCGCAGGGAGGGTCAATCAGCCCCAGCATTTT. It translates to CASTELAGRVNQPQHF. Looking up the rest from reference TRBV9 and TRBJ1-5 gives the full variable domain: DSGVTQTPKHLITATGQRVTLRCSPRSGDLSVYWYQQSLDQGLQFLIQYYNGEERAKGNILERFSAQQFPDLHSELNLSSLELGDSALYFCASTELAGRVNQPQHFGDGTRLSIL.

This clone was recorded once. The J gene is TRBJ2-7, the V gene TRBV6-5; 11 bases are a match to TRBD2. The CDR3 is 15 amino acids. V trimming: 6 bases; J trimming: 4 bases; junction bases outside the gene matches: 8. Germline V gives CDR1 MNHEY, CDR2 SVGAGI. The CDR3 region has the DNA TGTGCCAGCAGCGGACGGACTAGCGGGTCGTACGAGCAGTACTTC. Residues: CASSGRTSGSYEQYF.

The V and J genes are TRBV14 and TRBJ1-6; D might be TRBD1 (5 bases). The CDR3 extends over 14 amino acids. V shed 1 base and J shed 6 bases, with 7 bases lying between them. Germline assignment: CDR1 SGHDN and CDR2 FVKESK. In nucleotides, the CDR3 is TGTGCCAGCAGCCAAGGACAGTTTAATTCACCCCTCCACTTT. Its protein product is CASSQGQFNSPLHF.

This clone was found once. In nucleotides, the CDR3 is TGTGCCAGCAGGCTAGCGGGATCCACCGGGGAGCTGTTTTTT. Protein: CASRLAGSTGELFF. The rearrangement joins TRBV7-2 to TRBJ2-2; TRBD2 aligns across 9 bases. CDR1 SGHTA and CDR2 FQGNSA come from the germline V gene. The junction had 3 bases not matched to a gene; V was cut back by 6 bases and J by 4 bases. The CDR3 spans 14 residues.

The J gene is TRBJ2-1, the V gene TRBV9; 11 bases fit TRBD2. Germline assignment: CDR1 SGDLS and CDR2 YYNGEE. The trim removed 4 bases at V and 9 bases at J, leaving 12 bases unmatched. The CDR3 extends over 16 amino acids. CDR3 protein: CASSPRLAGFMGEQFF. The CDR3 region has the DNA TGTGCCAGCAGCCCCAGACTAGCGGGATTCATGGGTGAGCAGTTCTTC.

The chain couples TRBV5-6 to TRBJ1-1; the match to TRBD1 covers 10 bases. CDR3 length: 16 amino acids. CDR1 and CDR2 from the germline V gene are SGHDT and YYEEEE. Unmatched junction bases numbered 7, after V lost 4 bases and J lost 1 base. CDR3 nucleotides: TGTGCCAGCAGCCTTGGGACAGGGGAACCGAACACTGAAGCTTTCTTT. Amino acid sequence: CASSLGTGEPNTEAFF.

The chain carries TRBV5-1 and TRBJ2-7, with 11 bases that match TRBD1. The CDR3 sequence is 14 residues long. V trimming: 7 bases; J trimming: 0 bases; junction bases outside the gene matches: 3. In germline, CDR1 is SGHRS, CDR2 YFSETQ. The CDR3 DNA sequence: TGCGCCAGCGCCGGGACAGGGGGCTCCTACGAGCAGTACTTC. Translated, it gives CASAGTGGSYEQYF.

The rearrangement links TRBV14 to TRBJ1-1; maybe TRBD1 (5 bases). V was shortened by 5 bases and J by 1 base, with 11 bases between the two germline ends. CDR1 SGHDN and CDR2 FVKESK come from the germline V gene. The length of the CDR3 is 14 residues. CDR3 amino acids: CASSGQTGNTEAFF. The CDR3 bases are TGTGCCAGCAGCGGTCAAACAGGGAACACTGAAGCTTTCTTT. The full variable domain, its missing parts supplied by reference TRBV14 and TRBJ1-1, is EAGVTQFPSHSVIEKGQTVTLRCDPISGHDNLYWYRRVMGKEIKFLLHFVKESKQDESGMPNNRFLAERTGGTYSTLKVQPAELEDSGVYFCASSGQTGNTEAFFGQGTRLTVV.

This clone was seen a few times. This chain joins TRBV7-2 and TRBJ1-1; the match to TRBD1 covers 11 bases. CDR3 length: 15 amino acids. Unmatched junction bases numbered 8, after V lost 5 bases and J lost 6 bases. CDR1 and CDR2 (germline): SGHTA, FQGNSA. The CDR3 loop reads CASSPHPGQGAEAFF. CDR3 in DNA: TGTGCCAGCAGCCCCCATCCGGGACAGGGGGCTGAAGCTTTCTTT.

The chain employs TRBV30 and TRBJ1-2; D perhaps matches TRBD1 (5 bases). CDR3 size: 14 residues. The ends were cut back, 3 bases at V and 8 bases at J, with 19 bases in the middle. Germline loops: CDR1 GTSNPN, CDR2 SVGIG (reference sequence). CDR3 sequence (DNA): TGTGCCTGGAGCCTCCGCGGGACCGCCTCGGGCTACACCTTC. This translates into CAWSLRGTASGYTF.

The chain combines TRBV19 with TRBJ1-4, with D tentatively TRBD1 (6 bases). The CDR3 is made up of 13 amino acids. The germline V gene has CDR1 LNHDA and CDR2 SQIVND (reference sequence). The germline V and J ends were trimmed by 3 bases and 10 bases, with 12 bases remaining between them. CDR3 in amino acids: CASSIGQSGKLFF. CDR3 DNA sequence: TGTGCCAGTAGTATCGGACAGTCGGGAAAACTGTTTTTT.

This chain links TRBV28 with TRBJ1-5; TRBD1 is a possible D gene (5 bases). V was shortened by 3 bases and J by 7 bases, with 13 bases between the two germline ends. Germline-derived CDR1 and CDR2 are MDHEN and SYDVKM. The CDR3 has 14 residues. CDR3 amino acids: CASSFRGDGQPQHF. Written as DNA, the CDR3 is TGTGCCAGCAGTTTTAGGGGCGACGGCCAGCCCCAGCATTTT. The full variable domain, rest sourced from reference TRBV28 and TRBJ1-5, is DVKVTQSSRYLVKRTGEKVFLECVQDMDHENMFWYRQDPGLGLRLIYFSYDVKMKEKGDIPEGYSVSREKKERFSLILESASTNQTSMYLCASSFRGDGQPQHFGDGTRLSIL.

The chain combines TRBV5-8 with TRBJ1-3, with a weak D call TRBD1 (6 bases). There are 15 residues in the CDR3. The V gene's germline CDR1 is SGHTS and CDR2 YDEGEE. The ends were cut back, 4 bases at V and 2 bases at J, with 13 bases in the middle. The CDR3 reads CASSVRTVAGNTIYF. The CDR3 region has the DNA TGTGCCAGCAGCGTGAGGACAGTCGCTGGAAACACCATATATTTT.

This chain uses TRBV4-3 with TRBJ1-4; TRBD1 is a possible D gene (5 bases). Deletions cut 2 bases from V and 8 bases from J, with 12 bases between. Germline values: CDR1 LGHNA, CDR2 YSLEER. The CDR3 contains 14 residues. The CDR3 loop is CASSQRSGGEKLFF. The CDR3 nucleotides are TGCGCCAGCAGCCAACGCAGCGGGGGAGAAAAACTGTTTTTT.

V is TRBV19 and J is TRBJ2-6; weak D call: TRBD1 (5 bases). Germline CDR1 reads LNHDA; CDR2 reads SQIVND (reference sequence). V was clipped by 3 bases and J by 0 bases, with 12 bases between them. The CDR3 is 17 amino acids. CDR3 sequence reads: CASSIGAVDSGANVLTF. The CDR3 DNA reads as TGTGCCAGTAGTATTGGGGCAGTTGACTCTGGGGCCAACGTCCTGACTTTC.

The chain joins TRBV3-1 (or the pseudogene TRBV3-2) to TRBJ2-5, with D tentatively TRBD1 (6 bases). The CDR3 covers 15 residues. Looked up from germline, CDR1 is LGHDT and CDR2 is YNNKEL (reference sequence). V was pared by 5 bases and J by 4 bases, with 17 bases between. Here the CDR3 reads CASSYKRTVRETQYF. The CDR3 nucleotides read TGTGCCAGCAGCTACAAAAGGACAGTTCGAGAGACCCAGTACTTC.

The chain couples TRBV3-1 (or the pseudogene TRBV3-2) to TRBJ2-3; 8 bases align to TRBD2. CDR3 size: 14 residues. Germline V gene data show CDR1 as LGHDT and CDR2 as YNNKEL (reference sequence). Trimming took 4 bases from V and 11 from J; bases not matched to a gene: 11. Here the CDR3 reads CASSLNAAGALQYF. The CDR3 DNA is TGTGCCAGCAGCCTCAACGCAGCGGGGGCGCTGCAGTATTTT.